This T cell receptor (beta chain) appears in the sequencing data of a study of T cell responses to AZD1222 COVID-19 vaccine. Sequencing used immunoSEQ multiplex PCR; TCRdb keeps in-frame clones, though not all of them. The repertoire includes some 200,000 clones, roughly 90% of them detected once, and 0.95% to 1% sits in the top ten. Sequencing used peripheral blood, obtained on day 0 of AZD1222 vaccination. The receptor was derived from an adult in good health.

The CDR3 DNA follows: TGTGCCAGCAGTTCCCACCGAGATACGCAGTATTTT. This translates into CASSSHRDTQYF. The J gene is TRBJ2-3, the V gene TRBV27; the D is unclear. V lost 4 bases and J 5 bases, leaving 7 bases between the germline ends. Germline CDR1 is MNHEY and CDR2 is SMNVEV (reference sequence). The CDR3 contains 12 residues.